The 4 T cell receptor beta chains below were found in one sample sequenced in a study of blood T cell repertoires in COVID-19. The protocol was immunoSEQ multiplex PCR, while the TCRdb copy is restricted to in-frame clones and leaves out a portion. The repertoire holds over 130,000 clones, with roughly four fifths as singletons. Specimen: peripheral blood. These receptors were collected from a woman aged 60-70 years with acute or convalescent COVID-19.

The chain carries TRBV9 and TRBJ1-5; tentatively, D is TRBD1 (5 bases). The length of the CDR3 is 16 residues. The V gene's germline CDR1 is SGDLS and CDR2 YYNGEE. The ends were cut back, 3 bases at V and 0 bases at J, with 13 bases in the middle. CDR3 coding DNA: TGTGCCAGCAGCGCCGGTGTGGGACTTAGCAATCAGCCCCAGCATTTT. Protein: CASSAGVGLSNQPQHF.

The genes are TRBV27 and TRBJ1-2; D is uncertain. V lost 0 bases and J 7 bases, leaving 12 bases between the germline ends. Germline CDR1 is MNHEY and CDR2 is SMNVEV (reference sequence). This CDR3 contains 14 residues. CDR3 DNA: TGTGCCAGCAGTTTATCAATAGCTTACCCTGGCTACACCTTC. Protein: CASSLSIAYPGYTF.

The gene calls are TRBV9 and TRBJ2-5, with a weak D call TRBD1 (6 bases). Germline V gene data show CDR1 as SGDLS and CDR2 as YYNGEE. V was shortened by 0 bases and J by 2 bases, with 14 bases between the two germline ends. The CDR3 runs to 16 residues. CDR3 in DNA: TGTGCCAGCAGCGTAGCCGGAGCAGGGGTACAAGAGACCCAGTACTTC. Translating it yields CASSVAGAGVQETQYF.

This chain joins TRBV14 and TRBJ2-4; no firm D call. Trimming shortened V by 6 bases and J by 4 bases, and 10 bases separated the two germline ends. The CDR3 contains 13 residues. The germline V gene has CDR1 SGHDN and CDR2 FVKESK. CDR3 amino acids: CASSFAGKNIQYF. The CDR3, as DNA: TGTGCCAGCAGTTTCGCCGGGAAAAACATTCAGTACTTC.